This T cell receptor beta chain came from a study of blood T cells in healthy people across ages. Between the trimmed V and J ends, which lost 5 bases and 2 bases, there was a span of 16 bases. Germline loops: CDR1 LGHNT, CDR2 FRNRAP. This CDR3 spans 15 amino acids. For the second PCR, which ran for roughly 7 to 11 cycles, a sample-barcoded 5' primer and a J-beta primer mix were used. TCRdb re-called the 5' RACE reads with MiXCR, one entry per CDR3 protein. Seen here are hundreds of thousands of distinct CDR3 sequences, roughly 20% observed once, and the top ten hold approximately 3.7%. V and J are TRBV12-5 and TRBJ2-7; tentative D call: TRBD2 (6 bases). Specimen: blood. The sequence was collected from a man between 65 and 85 years old in good health. The CDR3 reads CASGPPTGVPYEQYF. DNA for the CDR3: TGTGCTAGTGGTCCCCCGACGGGGGTACCCTACGAGCAGTACTTC.